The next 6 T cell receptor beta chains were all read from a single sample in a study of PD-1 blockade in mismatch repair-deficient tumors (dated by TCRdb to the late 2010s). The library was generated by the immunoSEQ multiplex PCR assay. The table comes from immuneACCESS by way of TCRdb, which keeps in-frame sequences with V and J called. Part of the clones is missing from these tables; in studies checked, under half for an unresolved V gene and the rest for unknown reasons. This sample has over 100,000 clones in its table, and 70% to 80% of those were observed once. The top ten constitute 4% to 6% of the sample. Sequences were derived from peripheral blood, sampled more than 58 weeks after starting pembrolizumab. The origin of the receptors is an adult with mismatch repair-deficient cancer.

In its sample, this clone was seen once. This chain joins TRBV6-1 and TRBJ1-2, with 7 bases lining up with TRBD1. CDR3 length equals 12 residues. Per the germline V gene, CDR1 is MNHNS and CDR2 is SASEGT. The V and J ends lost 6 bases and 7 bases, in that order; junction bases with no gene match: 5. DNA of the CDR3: TGTGCCAGCAGGCAGGGGGAAGCTGGCTACACCTTC. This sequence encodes CASRQGEAGYTF.

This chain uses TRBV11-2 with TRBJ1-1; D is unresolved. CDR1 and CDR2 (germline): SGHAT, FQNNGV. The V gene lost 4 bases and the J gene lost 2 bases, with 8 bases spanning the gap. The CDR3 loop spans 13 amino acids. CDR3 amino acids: CASSSTLNTEAFF. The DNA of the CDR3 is TGTGCCAGCAGCTCCACTCTTAACACTGAAGCTTTCTTT.

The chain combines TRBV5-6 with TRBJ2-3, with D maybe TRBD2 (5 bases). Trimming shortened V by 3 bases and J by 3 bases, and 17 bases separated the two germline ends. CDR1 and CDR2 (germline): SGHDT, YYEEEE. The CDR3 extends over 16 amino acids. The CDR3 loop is CASSSLGEGSTDTQYF. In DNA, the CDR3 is TGTGCCAGCAGCTCATTGGGTGAGGGTTCGACAGATACGCAGTATTTT.

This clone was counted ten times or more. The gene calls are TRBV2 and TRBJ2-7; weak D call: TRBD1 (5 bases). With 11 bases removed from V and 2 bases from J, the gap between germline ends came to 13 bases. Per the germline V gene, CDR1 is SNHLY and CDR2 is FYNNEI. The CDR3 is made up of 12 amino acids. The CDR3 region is CASGRATYEQYF. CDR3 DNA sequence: TGTGCCTCCGGCAGGGCCACCTACGAGCAGTACTTC.

The CDR3 nucleotides are TGTGCCAGCAGACTTAATACACGTGAGCAGTTCTTC. It specifies CASRLNTREQFF. This sequence joins TRBV5-4 and TRBJ2-1; D not certain. From germline, CDR1 is SGHNT and CDR2 YYREEE (reference sequence). V shed 5 bases and J shed 9 bases, with 12 bases lying between them. This CDR3 spans 12 amino acids.

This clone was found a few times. This chain's CDR3 is CASSLVREGETQYF. In DNA, the CDR3 is TGTGCCAGCAGTTTGGTTCGGGAGGGAGAGACCCAGTACTTC. The V and J genes are TRBV27 and TRBJ2-5; 8 bases are a match to TRBD2. The CDR3 covers 14 residues. Per the germline V gene, CDR1 is MNHEY and CDR2 is SMNVEV (reference sequence). V gave up 3 bases and J gave up 4 bases; unmatched junction bases: 4.